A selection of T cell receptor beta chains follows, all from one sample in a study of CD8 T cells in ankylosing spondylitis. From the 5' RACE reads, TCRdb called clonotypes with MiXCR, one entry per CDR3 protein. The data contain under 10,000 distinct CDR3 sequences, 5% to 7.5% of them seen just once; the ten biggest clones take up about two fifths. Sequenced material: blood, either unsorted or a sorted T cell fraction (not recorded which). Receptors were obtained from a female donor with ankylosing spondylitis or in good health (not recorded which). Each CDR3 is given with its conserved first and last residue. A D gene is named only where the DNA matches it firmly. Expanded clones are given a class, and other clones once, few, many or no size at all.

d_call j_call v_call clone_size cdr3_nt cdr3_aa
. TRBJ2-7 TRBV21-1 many TGTGCCAGCAGCAAAGAAAGGGACAGGGGCTCCTACGAGCAGTACTTC CASSKERDRGSYEQYF
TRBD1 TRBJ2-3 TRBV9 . TGTGCCAGCAGTGGACAGGGAATCGACACAGATACGCAGTATTTT CASSGQGIDTDTQYF
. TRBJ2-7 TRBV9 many TGTGCCAGCAGCGAGGACGGGTCAGTCTACGAGCAGTACTTC CASSEDGSVYEQYF
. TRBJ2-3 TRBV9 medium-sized TGTGCCAGCAGCGCCTCAGGGGGGCGCACAGATACGCAGTATTTT CASSASGGRTDTQYF
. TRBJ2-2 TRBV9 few TGTGCCAGCAGCGTAGGTGGACAGTTAAAGGGGGAGCTGTTTTTT CASSVGGQLKGELFF
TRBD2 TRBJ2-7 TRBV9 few TGTGCCAGCAGCCCCCCGACTAGCCAAACCTACGAGCAGTACTTC CASSPPTSQTYEQYF
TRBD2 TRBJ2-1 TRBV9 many TGTGCCAGCAGTCCTGGCGGGAGCCCGTTCGGTGAGCAGTTCTTC CASSPGGSPFGEQFF
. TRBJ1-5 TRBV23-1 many TGCGCCAGCAGTCGCCGACGGACAGCTTATAGCAATCAGCCCCAGCATTTT CASSRRRTAYSNQPQHF
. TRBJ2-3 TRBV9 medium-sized TGTGCCAGCAGCGTAGATGATACGCAGTATTTT CASSVDDTQYF
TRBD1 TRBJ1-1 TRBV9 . TGTGCCAGCAGCGTAGAGGGGGCGAACACTGAAGCTTTCTTT CASSVEGANTEAFF
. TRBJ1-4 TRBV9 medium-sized TGTGCCAGCAGCCCGAGCCTACAGTCAACTAATGAAAAACTGTTTTTT CASSPSLQSTNEKLFF
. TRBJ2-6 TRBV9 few TGTGCCAGCAGCGGGAGTACCTCTGGGGCCAACGTCCTGACTTTC CASSGSTSGANVLTF
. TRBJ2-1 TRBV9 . TGTGCCACCAGCCCAGAAGTCCCGGAGGATGAGCAGTTCTTC CATSPEVPEDEQFF
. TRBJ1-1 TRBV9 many TGTGCCAGCAGCGGCCACAGGGACTCCCTGAACACTGAAGCTTTCTTT CASSGHRDSLNTEAFF